Each of the 10 T cell receptor beta chains below was sequenced from the same sample in a study of quantifying T cell responses using KT2 cells. The wider study: TCR alpha and beta constant-region primers primed reverse transcription of RNA.

Each cDNA got a UMI-containing oligo ligated at its 3' end. An equimolar mix of RC1.1 and RC1.2 primed the beta chain across TRBC1 and TRBC2. TCRdb fed the UMI-ligation and nested PCR reads into MiXCR, producing one record per CDR3 protein. The sample holds tens of thousands of distinct CDR3 sequences, roughly 7.2% seen once. Sample: PBMCs spiked with cells of the T cell clone KT2. These receptors originate from a human donor.

Only a few counts were recorded for this clonotype. This chain connects TRBV20-1 to TRBJ2-7, with 8 bases that match TRBD2. J was trimmed by 3 bases and V by 0 bases; bases with no gene match: 10. The CDR3 totals 16 residues. The germline V gene has CDR1 DFQATT and CDR2 SNEGSKA (reference sequence). The CDR3 reads CSARDLGGGINYEQYF. The DNA for the CDR3 is TGCAGTGCTAGAGATCTAGGCGGGGGGATAAACTACGAGCAGTACTTC.

This clonotype has ten or more counts. The J gene is TRBJ2-1, the V gene TRBV6-6; 9 bases align to TRBD2. This CDR3 contains 14 residues. Germline trimming cut 7 bases from V and 6 bases from J; bases unmatched to any gene: 7. Germline CDR1 and CDR2: MNHNY and SVGAGI (reference sequence). CDR3 region: CASIDVRGGNEQFF. For the CDR3, the DNA is TGTGCCAGCATCGACGTGCGGGGGGGCAATGAGCAGTTCTTC.

This clonotype was observed at least ten times. This chain links TRBV20-1 with TRBJ1-1, with TRBD1 as a possible D gene (5 bases). The CDR3 length is 14 residues. V was clipped by 1 base and J by 0 bases, with 9 bases between them. Germline V CDR1 and CDR2: DFQATT, SNEGSKA (reference sequence). CDR3 in amino acids: CSARVAGMNTEAFF. The CDR3 DNA sequence: TGCAGTGCTAGAGTGGCAGGGATGAACACTGAAGCTTTCTTT.

The sample holds a few counts of this clonotype. This chain connects TRBV28 to TRBJ1-6; D not certain. The CDR3 is 12 residues long. Germline values: CDR1 MDHEN, CDR2 SYDVKM. V lost 3 bases and J 8 bases, leaving 5 bases between the germline ends. CDR3 DNA sequence: TGTGCCAGCAGTTTTGAATATTCACCCCTCCACTTT. Residues: CASSFEYSPLHF.

The chain uses TRBV2 and TRBJ1-2, with 9 bases identical to TRBD1. Germline V gene lookup returns CDR1 SNHLY and CDR2 FYNNEI. The CDR3 runs 14 residues. J lost 2 bases, V lost 7 bases, and 5 bases had no gene match. CDR3 protein: CASTRDRVNYGYTF. In DNA, the CDR3 is TGTGCCAGCACCAGGGACAGGGTGAACTATGGCTACACCTTC.

The CDR3 loop reads CASRRTILAVVKDTQYF. The CDR3 nucleotides read TGTGCCAGCAGACGTACGATACTAGCAGTAGTTAAAGATACGCAGTATTTT. The chain uses TRBV7-8 and TRBJ2-3; D is perhaps TRBD2 (6 bases). This CDR3 is 17 amino acids long. V gave up 6 bases and J gave up 5 bases, with 24 bases separating them. CDR1 is SGHVS and CDR2 is FQNEAQ in the germline V gene.

This clonotype was recorded at least ten times. For the CDR3, the DNA is TGTGCCAGCAGCTTCCTCCGGGACATGGGCGGTGAAGCTTTCTTT. As protein: CASSFLRDMGGEAFF. V and J are TRBV11-1 and TRBJ1-1, with D possibly being TRBD1 (6 bases). Trimming stripped 3 bases from V and 7 bases from J, with 18 bases between. CDR1 is SGHAT and CDR2 is FQDESV in the germline V gene (reference sequence). The length of the CDR3 is 15 residues.

The chain carries TRBV29-1 and TRBJ1-1; D unclear. The germline V gene has CDR1 SQVTM and CDR2 ANQGSEA. V shed 7 bases and J shed 2 bases, with 11 bases lying between them. The CDR3 has 12 amino acids. The CDR3 reads CSAAATNTEAFF. The CDR3 DNA follows: TGCAGCGCGGCAGCAACAAACACTGAAGCTTTCTTT. The full variable domain, its missing parts supplied by reference TRBV29-1 and TRBJ1-1, is SAVISQKPSRDICQRGTSLTIQCQVDSQVTMMFWYRQQPGQSLTLIATANQGSEATYESGFVIDKFPISRPNLTFSTLTVSNMSPEDSSIYLCSAAATNTEAFFGQGTRLTVV.

This clonotype is classed as medium-sized. The chain links TRBV12-3 or TRBV12-4 to TRBJ1-2; D may be TRBD1 (6 bases). Deletions cut 2 bases from V and 4 bases from J, with 14 bases between. The CDR3 sequence is 15 residues long. As DNA, the CDR3 is TGTGCCAGCAGTTTAAAGGGAGGGGGAGTCTATGGCTACACCTTC. Protein product: CASSLKGGGVYGYTF.

The V and J genes are TRBV20-1 and TRBJ2-7; TRBD2 matches 9 bases. V lost 2 bases to trimming and J lost 3 bases; unmatched junction nucleotides: 11. There are 16 residues in the CDR3. Germline V gives CDR1 DFQATT, CDR2 SNEGSKA (reference sequence). In nucleotides, the CDR3 is TGCAGTGCTAGACCCGAAGGGGCTAGCGGGAACTACGAGCAGTACTTC. Translating it yields CSARPEGASGNYEQYF.